This is a list of T cell receptor beta chains from one sample in a study of T cell responses to AZD1222 COVID-19 vaccine. Sequencing used immunoSEQ multiplex PCR; TCRdb keeps in-frame clones, though not all of them. The sample has 110,000 to 150,000 clones, 80% to 95% seen once. The sample was peripheral blood, taken on day 0 of AZD1222 vaccination. The receptors here all came from an adult in good health. The CDR3 runs from the conserved cysteine through the conserved F or W. Each record gives: clone size, D gene, V gene, J gene, CDR3 protein, CDR3 DNA. A D gene is named only where the DNA matches it firmly. Size is stated for part of the rows, as once, few or many counts, or as a class when the clone is expanded.

NA	NA	TRBV11-2	TRBJ2-7	CASSPGSRGLVEQYF	TGTGCCAGCAGCCCAGGAAGCCGGGGGCTCGTCGAGCAGTACTTC
NA	NA	TRBV21-1	TRBJ1-5	CASSKDGRDRARQPQHF	TGTGCCAGCAGCAAAGACGGTCGGGACAGGGCAAGGCAGCCCCAGCATTTT
NA	NA	TRBV2	TRBJ1-2	CASSEGGVYGYTF	TGTGCCAGCAGTGAGGGGGGCGTCTATGGCTACACCTTC
once	TRBD1	TRBV3-1/TRBV3-2	TRBJ2-2	CASSLVPGQSGELFF	TGTGCCAGCAGCCTAGTCCCGGGACAGTCCGGGGAGCTGTTTTTT
NA	NA	TRBV25-1	TRBJ2-2	CASRVTGNTGELFF	TGTGCCAGCAGGGTGACAGGGAACACCGGGGAGCTGTTTTTT
NA	TRBD1	TRBV6-5	TRBJ1-5	CASSHNTGGFQPQHF	TGTGCCAGCAGTCATAACACAGGGGGCTTTCAGCCCCAGCATTTT
NA	NA	TRBV19	TRBJ1-4	CASSISHSGNEKLFF	TGTGCCAGTAGTATTAGCCACTCAGGGAATGAAAAACTGTTTTTT
NA	TRBD1	TRBV27	TRBJ2-3	CASGRQGLSTDTQYF	TGTGCCAGCGGACGACAGGGTCTTAGCACAGATACGCAGTATTTT
NA	NA	TRBV25-1	TRBJ2-1	CASRDYNEQFF	TGTGCCAGCAGAGACTACAATGAGCAGTTCTTC
NA	NA	TRBV6-5	TRBJ2-3	CASRAGTDTQYF	TGTGCCAGCAGAGCGGGCACAGATACGCAGTATTTT
NA	NA	TRBV5-1	TRBJ1-1	CASSFDPAAEAFF	TGCGCCAGCAGCTTCGACCCGGCCGCTGAAGCTTTCTTT
NA	NA	TRBV10-1	TRBJ1-2	CASSETHQGGYTF	TGCGCCAGCAGTGAGACCCACCAAGGAGGCTACACCTTC
NA	TRBD2	TRBV3-1/TRBV3-2	TRBJ2-7	CASSQGQAGGSEQYF	TGTGCCAGCAGCCAAGGGCAAGCGGGAGGGTCCGAGCAGTACTTC
NA	NA	TRBV12-3/TRBV12-4	TRBJ1-2	CASSLPGTGYTF	TGTGCCAGCAGTTTGCCAGGGACCGGCTACACCTTC
NA	TRBD2	TRBV28	TRBJ2-1	CASNVAGGPHNEQFF	TGTGCCAGCAACGTGGCGGGAGGGCCCCACAATGAGCAGTTCTTC
once	TRBD1	TRBV24-1	TRBJ1-1	CATSELPGQVVAAFF	TGTGCCACCAGTGAACTCCCGGGACAGGTGGTTGCTGCTTTCTTT
NA	NA	TRBV5-4	TRBJ1-2	CASSFPDYGYTF	TGTGCCAGCAGCTTCCCGGACTATGGCTACACCTTC
few	TRBD2	TRBV11-3	TRBJ2-1	CASSPTTSGGGEQFF	TGTGCCAGCAGCCCGACGACTAGCGGGGGGGGTGAGCAGTTCTTC
NA	NA	TRBV6-4	TRBJ2-1	CASSDPPDPENEQFF	TGTGCCAGCAGTGACCCCCCGGACCCTGAAAATGAGCAGTTCTTC
NA	TRBD2	TRBV10-3	TRBJ2-3	CAISESRAGGDTQYF	TGTGCCATCAGTGAGTCTCGAGCGGGAGGTGATACGCAGTATTTT
once	TRBD2	TRBV7-8	TRBJ2-5	CASSYRSSGQETQYF	TGTGCCAGCAGCTACCGTAGTAGCGGGCAAGAGACCCAGTACTTC
NA	NA	TRBV28	TRBJ2-5	CASSRVGSQETQYF	TGTGCCAGCAGCCGGGTAGGCTCCCAAGAGACCCAGTACTTC
NA	TRBD1	TRBV7-2	TRBJ2-1	CASSLRGQPNNEQFF	TGTGCCAGCAGCTTAAGGGGACAGCCAAACAATGAGCAGTTCTTC
NA	TRBD1	TRBV6-5	TRBJ2-1	CASRREGAFHNEQFF	TGTGCCAGCAGGCGCGAGGGGGCCTTTCACAATGAGCAGTTCTTC
NA	NA	TRBV11-2	TRBJ1-1	CASSPRSGGAAFF	TGTGCCAGCAGCCCGAGGAGCGGGGGCGCGGCTTTCTTT
NA	NA	TRBV11-2	TRBJ1-5	CASSLASGRNQPQHF	TGTGCCAGCAGCTTAGCTTCCGGACGCAATCAGCCCCAGCATTTT
once	TRBD2	TRBV7-3	TRBJ2-7	CASSSEAPGGYEQYF	TGTGCCAGCAGCTCGGAGGCGCCGGGGGGGTACGAGCAGTACTTC
NA	NA	TRBV6-5	TRBJ2-1	CASRGGWGSYNEQFF	TGTGCCAGCAGAGGAGGGTGGGGGTCATACAATGAGCAGTTCTTC
NA	NA	TRBV25-1	TRBJ2-7	CASSEPQTPGGTVYEQYF	TGTGCCAGCAGTGAACCCCAAACCCCCGGCGGGACAGTCTACGAGCAGTACTTC
NA	TRBD2	TRBV12-3/TRBV12-4	TRBJ2-3	CASGEGNTDTQYF	TGTGCCAGCGGGGAGGGAAACACAGATACGCAGTATTTT
NA	TRBD2	TRBV10-1	TRBJ2-2	CASSSPGREFTGELFF	TGCGCCAGCAGTTCCCCTGGGCGGGAGTTCACCGGGGAGCTGTTTTTT
NA	NA	TRBV5-1	TRBJ1-2	CASSPLVAGANYGYTF	TGCGCCAGCAGCCCCCTGGTTGCAGGGGCAAACTATGGCTACACCTTC
NA	TRBD2	TRBV19	TRBJ2-1	CASSTGTRIEQFF	TGTGCCAGTAGCACCGGGACTAGAATTGAGCAGTTCTTC
NA	TRBD2	TRBV30	TRBJ2-2	CAWSPWGSGRADTGELFF	TGTGCCTGGAGTCCCTGGGGTAGCGGGAGGGCGGACACCGGGGAGCTGTTTTTT
NA	NA	TRBV2	TRBJ2-7	CASKTNTSSYEQYF	TGTGCCAGCAAGACGAATACGAGCTCCTACGAGCAGTACTTC
NA	TRBD2	TRBV27	TRBJ2-3	CASSPRTLGRTSTDTQYF	TGTGCCAGCAGTCCTCGGACACTCGGGAGGACTAGCACAGATACGCAGTATTTT
NA	TRBD1	TRBV4-1	TRBJ1-2	CASSQEGTGGPGYTF	TGCGCCAGCAGCCAGGAAGGAACAGGGGGGCCTGGCTACACCTTC
NA	TRBD2	TRBV5-6	TRBJ2-1	CASSPRLAGGHNEQFF	TGTGCCAGCAGCCCCAGGCTAGCGGGAGGGCACAATGAGCAGTTCTTC
NA	NA	TRBV19	TRBJ1-6	CASMAARTPDHSPLHF	TGTGCCAGTATGGCTGCGAGGACGCCCGATCATTCACCCCTCCACTTT
NA	NA	TRBV3-1/TRBV3-2	TRBJ1-1	CASSQNTEAFF	TGTGCCAGCAGCCAAAACACTGAAGCTTTCTTT
NA	NA	TRBV6-5	TRBJ1-6	CASSIGRINSPLHF	TGTGCCAGCAGTATAGGACGGATCAATTCACCCCTCCACTTT
NA	TRBD1	TRBV25-1	TRBJ1-5	CASSELKVGDRVVLPQHF	TGTGCCAGCAGTGAATTGAAGGTCGGTGACAGGGTGGTCCTGCCCCAGCATTTT
NA	NA	TRBV5-4	TRBJ2-2	CASSLSLGELFF	TGTGCCAGCAGCTTAAGTCTGGGGGAGCTGTTTTTT
NA	NA	TRBV7-2	TRBJ1-6	CASSLAGTSPLHF	TGTGCCAGCAGCTTAGCCGGGACTTCACCCCTCCACTTT
NA	TRBD1	TRBV18	TRBJ2-7	CASSPDRVSYEQYF	TGTGCCAGCTCACCTGACAGGGTGTCCTACGAGCAGTACTTC
NA	NA	TRBV6-5	TRBJ1-6	CASLGWSYNSPLHF	TGTGCCAGCTTAGGGTGGTCCTATAATTCACCCCTCCACTTT
NA	TRBD2	TRBV7-2	TRBJ2-1	CASSLVASGRNEQFF	TGTGCCAGCAGCTTAGTGGCTAGCGGGAGGAATGAGCAGTTCTTC
NA	TRBD1	TRBV15	TRBJ1-6	CATSRETGGNSPLHF	TGTGCCACCAGCAGAGAGACAGGGGGGAATTCACCCCTCCACTTT